The sequence of this TCR beta chain was determined in a study of blood T cell repertoires in COVID-19. For the study at large: Samples representing acute and convalescent COVID-19 were sourced from the United States, Italy and Spain.

The length of the CDR3 is 14 residues. CDR1 SQVTM and CDR2 ANQGSEA come from the germline V gene. The trim removed 1 base at V and 1 base at J, leaving 4 bases unmatched. Per the original data handling: It was from reference gene primer amplification that nucleated cell counts were estimated. Libraries were prepared by immunoSEQ multiplex PCR; TCRdb keeps only in-frame clonotypes and omits some of them. That table is the source of V, J and clone size, and D and trimming were worked out from the DNA. The table has over 120,000 clones, approximately 80% seen once. The clonotype originates from a man aged 55 to 69 with active or convalescent COVID-19. V usage is TRBV29-1 and J usage is TRBJ2-7; 7 bases agree with TRBD2. The specimen sequenced was peripheral blood. As DNA, the CDR3 is TGCAGCGTTGAAGGGCGGGAGCGGTCCTACGAGCAGTACGTC. Encoded protein: CSVEGRERSYEQYV.